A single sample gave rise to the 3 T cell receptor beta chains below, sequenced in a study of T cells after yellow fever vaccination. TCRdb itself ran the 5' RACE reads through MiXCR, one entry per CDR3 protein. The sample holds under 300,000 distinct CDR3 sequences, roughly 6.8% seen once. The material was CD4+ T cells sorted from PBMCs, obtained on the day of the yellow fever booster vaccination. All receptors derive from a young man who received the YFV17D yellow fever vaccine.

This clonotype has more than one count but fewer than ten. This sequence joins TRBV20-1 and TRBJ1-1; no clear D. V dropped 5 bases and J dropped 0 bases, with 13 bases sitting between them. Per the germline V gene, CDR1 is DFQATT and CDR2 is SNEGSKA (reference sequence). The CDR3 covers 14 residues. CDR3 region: CSAELPGLNTEAFF. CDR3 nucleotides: TGCAGTGCTGAACTTCCGGGGTTGAACACTGAAGCTTTCTTT.

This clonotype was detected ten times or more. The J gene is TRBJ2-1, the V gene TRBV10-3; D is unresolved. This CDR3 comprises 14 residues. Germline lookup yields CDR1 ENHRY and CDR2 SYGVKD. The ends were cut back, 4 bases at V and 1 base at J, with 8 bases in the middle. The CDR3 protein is CAISADGSYNEQFF. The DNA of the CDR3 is TGTGCCATCAGTGCCGACGGGTCCTACAATGAGCAGTTCTTC.

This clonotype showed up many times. The CDR3 is CSVDYGYTF. CDR3 coding DNA: TGCAGCGTTGACTATGGCTACACCTTC. The genes are TRBV29-1 and TRBJ1-2; D remains ambiguous. CDR3 length: 9 amino acids. Trimming took off 3 bases at V and 4 bases at J, with 0 bases between the two ends. CDR1 and CDR2 (germline): SQVTM, ANQGSEA.